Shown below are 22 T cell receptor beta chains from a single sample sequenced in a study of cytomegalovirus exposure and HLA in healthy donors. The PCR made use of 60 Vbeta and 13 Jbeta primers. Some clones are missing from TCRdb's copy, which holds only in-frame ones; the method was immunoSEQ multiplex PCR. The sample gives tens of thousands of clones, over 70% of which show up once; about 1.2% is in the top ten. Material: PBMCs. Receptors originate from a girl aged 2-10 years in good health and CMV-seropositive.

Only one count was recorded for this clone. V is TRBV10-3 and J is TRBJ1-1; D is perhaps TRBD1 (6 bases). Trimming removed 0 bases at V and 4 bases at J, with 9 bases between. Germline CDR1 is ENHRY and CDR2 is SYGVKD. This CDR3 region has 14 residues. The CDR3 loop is CAISESDSSTEAFF. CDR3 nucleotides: TGTGCCATCAGTGAGTCGGACAGTTCCACTGAAGCTTTCTTT.

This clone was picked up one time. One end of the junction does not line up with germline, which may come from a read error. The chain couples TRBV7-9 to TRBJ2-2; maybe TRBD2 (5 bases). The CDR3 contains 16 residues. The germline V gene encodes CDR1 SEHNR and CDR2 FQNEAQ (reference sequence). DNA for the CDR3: TGTTCCAGCAGCCCCCAACAATTTAGCGACACCGGGGAGCTGTTTTTT. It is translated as CSSSPQQFSDTGELFF.

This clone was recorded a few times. CDR3 sequence reads: CASTEGVLRDTQYF. CDR3 coding DNA: TGTGCCAGCACGGAGGGCGTCCTCCGGGATACGCAGTATTTT. The gene calls are TRBV6-6 and TRBJ2-3, with D possibly TRBD2 on 6 matching bases. V was clipped by 7 bases and J by 6 bases, with 17 bases between them. Germline V gene data show CDR1 as MNHNY and CDR2 as SVGAGI (reference sequence). CDR3 length: 14 residues.

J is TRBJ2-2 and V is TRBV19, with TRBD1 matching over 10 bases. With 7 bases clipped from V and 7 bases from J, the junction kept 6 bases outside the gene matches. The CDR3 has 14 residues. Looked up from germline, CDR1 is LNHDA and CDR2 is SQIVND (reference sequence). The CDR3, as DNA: TGTGCCAGTATTGGGACAGGGGTGGTCGGGGAGCTGTTTTTT. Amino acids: CASIGTGVVGELFF.

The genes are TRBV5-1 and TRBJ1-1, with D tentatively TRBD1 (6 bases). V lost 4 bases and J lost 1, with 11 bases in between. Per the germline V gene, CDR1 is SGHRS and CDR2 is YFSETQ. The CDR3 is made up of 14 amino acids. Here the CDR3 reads CASSRDRRNTEAFF. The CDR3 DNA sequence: TGCGCCAGCAGCCGAGACAGGAGGAACACTGAAGCTTTCTTT.

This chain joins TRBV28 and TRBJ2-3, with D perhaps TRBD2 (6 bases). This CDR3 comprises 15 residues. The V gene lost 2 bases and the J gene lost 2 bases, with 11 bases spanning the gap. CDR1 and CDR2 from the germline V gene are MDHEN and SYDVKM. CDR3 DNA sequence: TGTGCCAGCAGTTTAGGTAGCGGCACCACAGATACGCAGTATTTT. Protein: CASSLGSGTTDTQYF.

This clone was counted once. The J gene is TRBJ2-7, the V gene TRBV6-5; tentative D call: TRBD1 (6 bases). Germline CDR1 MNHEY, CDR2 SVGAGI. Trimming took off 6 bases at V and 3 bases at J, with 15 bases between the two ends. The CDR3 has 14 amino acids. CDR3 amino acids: CASSVTTGNYEQYF. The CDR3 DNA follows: TGTGCCAGCAGCGTCACGACAGGTAACTACGAGCAGTACTTC.

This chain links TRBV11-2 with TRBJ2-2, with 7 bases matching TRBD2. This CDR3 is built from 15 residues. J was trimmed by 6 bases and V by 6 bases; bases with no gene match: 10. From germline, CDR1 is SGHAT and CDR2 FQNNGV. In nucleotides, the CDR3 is TGTGCCAGCAGACCCCAGCGGGGAGGGCCCGGGGAGCTGTTTTTT. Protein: CASRPQRGGPGELFF.

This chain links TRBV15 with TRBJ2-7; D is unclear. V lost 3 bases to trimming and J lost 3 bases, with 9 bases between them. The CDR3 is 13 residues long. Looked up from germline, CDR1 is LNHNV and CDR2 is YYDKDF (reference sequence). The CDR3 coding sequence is TGTGCCACCAGCAGGCCAGACAACTACGAGCAGTACTTC. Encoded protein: CATSRPDNYEQYF.

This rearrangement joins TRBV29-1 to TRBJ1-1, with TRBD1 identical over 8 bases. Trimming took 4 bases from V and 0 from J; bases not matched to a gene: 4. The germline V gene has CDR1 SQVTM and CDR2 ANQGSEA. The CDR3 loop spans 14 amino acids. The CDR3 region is CSVGWDRMNTEAFF. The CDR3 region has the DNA TGCAGCGTTGGTTGGGACAGGATGAACACTGAAGCTTTCTTT.

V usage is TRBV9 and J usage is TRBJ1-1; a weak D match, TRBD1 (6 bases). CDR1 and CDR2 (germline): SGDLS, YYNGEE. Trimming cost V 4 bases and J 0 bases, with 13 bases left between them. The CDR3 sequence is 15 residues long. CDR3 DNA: TGTGCCAGCAGCTCAAAAGGACAGATGAACACTGAAGCTTTCTTT. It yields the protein CASSSKGQMNTEAFF.

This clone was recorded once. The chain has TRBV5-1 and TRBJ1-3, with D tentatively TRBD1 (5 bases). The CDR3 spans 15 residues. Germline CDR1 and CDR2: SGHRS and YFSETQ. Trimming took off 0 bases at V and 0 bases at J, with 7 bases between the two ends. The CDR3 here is CASSLAGFSGNTIYF. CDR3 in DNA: TGCGCCAGCAGCTTGGCAGGGTTCTCTGGAAACACCATATATTTT. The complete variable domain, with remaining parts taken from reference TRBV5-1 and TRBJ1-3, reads KAGVTQTPRYLIKTRGQQVTLSCSPISGHRSVSWYQQTPGQGLQFLFEYFSETQRNKGNFPGRFSGRQFSNSRSEMNVSTLELGDSALYLCASSLAGFSGNTIYFGEGSWLTVV.

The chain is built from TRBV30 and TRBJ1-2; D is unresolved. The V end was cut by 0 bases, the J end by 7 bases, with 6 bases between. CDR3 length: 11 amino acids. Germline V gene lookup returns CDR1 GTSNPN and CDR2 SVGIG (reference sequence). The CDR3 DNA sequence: TGTGCCTGGAGTGTAGTCGGTGGCTACACCTTC. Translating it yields CAWSVVGGYTF. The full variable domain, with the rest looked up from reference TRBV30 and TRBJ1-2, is SQTIHQWPATLVQPVGSPLSLECTVEGTSNPNLYWYRQAAGRGLQLLFYSVGIGQISSEVPQNLSASRPQDRQFILSSKKLLLSDSGFYLCAWSVVGGYTFGSGTRLTVV.

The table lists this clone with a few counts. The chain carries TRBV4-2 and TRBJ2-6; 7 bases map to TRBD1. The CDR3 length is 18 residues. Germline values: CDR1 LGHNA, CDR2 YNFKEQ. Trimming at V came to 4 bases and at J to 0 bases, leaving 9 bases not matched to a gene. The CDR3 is CASSLRGRSGSGANVLTF. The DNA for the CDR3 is TGTGCCAGCAGCCTAAGGGGGCGGAGCGGCTCTGGGGCCAACGTCCTGACTTTC.

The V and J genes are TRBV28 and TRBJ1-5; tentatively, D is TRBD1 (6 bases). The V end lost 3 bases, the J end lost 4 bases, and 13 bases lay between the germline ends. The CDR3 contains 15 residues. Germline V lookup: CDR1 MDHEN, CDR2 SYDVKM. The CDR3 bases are TGTGCCAGCAGTTTTCAGGACAGAATTAATCAGCCCCAGCATTTT. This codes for CASSFQDRINQPQHF.

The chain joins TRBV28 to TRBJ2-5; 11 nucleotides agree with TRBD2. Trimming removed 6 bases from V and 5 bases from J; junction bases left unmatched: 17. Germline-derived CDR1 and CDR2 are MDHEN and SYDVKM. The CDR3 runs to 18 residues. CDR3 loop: CASRTRRTSGSFRETQYF. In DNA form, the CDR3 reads TGTGCCAGCAGAACCCGGCGAACTAGCGGGAGTTTTAGGGAGACCCAGTACTTC.

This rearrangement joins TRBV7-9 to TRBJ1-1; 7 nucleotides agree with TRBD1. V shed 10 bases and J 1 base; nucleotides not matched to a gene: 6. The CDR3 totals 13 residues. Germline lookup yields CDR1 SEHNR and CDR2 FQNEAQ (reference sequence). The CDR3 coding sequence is TGTGCCAAATCCGACAGGGCGAACACTGAAGCTTTCTTT. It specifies CAKSDRANTEAFF.

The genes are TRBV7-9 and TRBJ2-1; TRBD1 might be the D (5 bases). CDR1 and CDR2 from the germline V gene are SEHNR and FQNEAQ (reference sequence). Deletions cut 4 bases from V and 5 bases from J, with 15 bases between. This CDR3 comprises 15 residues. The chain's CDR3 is CASSYQGSWHNEQFF. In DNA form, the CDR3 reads TGTGCCAGCAGCTACCAGGGAAGTTGGCACAATGAGCAGTTCTTC.

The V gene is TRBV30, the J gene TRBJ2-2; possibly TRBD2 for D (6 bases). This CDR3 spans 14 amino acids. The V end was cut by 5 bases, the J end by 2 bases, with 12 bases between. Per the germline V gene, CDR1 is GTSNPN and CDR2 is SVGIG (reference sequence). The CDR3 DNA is TGTGCCTGGGAGGGACTGATAAACACCGGGGAGCTGTTTTTT. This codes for CAWEGLINTGELFF.

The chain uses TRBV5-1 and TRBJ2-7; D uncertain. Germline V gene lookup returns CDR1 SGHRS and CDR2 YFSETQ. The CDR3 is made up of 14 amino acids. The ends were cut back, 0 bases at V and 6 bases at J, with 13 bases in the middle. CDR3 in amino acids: CASSLVAAAGEQYF. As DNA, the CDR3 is TGCGCCAGCAGCTTGGTTGCCGCCGCCGGCGAGCAGTACTTC.

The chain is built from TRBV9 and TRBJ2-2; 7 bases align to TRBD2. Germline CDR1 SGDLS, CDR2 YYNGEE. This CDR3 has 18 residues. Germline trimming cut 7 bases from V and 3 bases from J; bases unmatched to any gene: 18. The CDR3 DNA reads TGTGCCAGCGACCGGGGGAGTGCGGGAGTAAGGGACACCGGGGAGCTGTTTTTT. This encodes CASDRGSAGVRDTGELFF.

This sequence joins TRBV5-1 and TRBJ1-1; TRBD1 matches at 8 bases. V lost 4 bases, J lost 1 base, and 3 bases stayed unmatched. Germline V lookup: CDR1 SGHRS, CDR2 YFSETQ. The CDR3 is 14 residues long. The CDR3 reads CASSAGGENTEAFF. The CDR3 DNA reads TGCGCCAGCAGCGCAGGGGGCGAGAACACTGAAGCTTTCTTT.